A selection of T cell receptor beta chains follows, all from one sample in a study of control samples from healthy donors and cancer patients. The data were produced by immunoSEQ multiplex PCR, yet TCRdb's version contains in-frame clones alone and is incomplete. The table shows about 79,000 clones, with approximately 93% occurring only once. Sequencing was carried out using PBMCs. The receptors shown here come from a woman between 40 and 50 years old with lung cancer. The CDR3 runs from the conserved cysteine through the conserved F or W. The order of the fields is CDR3 DNA, CDR3 protein, clone size, V gene, D gene, J gene. A D gene is named only where the DNA matches it firmly. Some rows have no size entry. The others give once, few or many, or a class for an expanded clone.

TGTGCCAGCAGTAAGACAGGGTCCACTGAAGCTTTCTTT | CASSKTGSTEAFF | once | TRBV25-1 | TRBD1 | TRBJ1-1
TGTGCTAGTGGTTTTTCAGGCAGAGTCACTGAAGCTTTCTTT | CASGFSGRVTEAFF | NA | TRBV12-5 | NA | TRBJ1-1
TGCGCCAGCAGCTTGACAGCTCCTAATGAAAAACTGTTTTTT | CASSLTAPNEKLFF | NA | TRBV5-1 | NA | TRBJ1-4
TGTGCCAGCAGCCTAATCAGGGAAGATACGCAGTATTTT | CASSLIREDTQYF | NA | TRBV6-5 | NA | TRBJ2-3
TGTGCCAGCAGCCGCGGGACACCTTGGAATAGCAATCAGCCCCAGCATTTT | CASSRGTPWNSNQPQHF | NA | TRBV5-6 | NA | TRBJ1-5
TGTGCCAGCAGTGTCCCGGGTCGTGGGACTGAAGCTTTCTTT | CASSVPGRGTEAFF | NA | TRBV25-1 | NA | TRBJ1-1
TGCGCCAGGGATCAGGGCGGGGACACTGAAGCTTTCTTT | CARDQGGDTEAFF | NA | TRBV5-1 | NA | TRBJ1-1
TGCGCCAGCAGTCCACTACCTCGGGGGGCGACAGATACGCAGTATTTT | CASSPLPRGATDTQYF | once | TRBV4-1 | NA | TRBJ2-3
TGTGCCTGGACCTTAGGGGCGCTACCGGCTTTCTTT | CAWTLGALPAFF | NA | TRBV30 | NA | TRBJ1-1
TGTGCCAGCAGTTTATCAGATTCACCCCTCCACTTT | CASSLSDSPLHF | NA | TRBV27 | NA | TRBJ1-6
TGTGCCAGCATGTTAACAGGGGGGCAGCCCCAGCATTTT | CASMLTGGQPQHF | NA | TRBV12-3/TRBV12-4 | TRBD1 | TRBJ1-5
TGTGCCAGCAACCCTAGGGGATCTGGAAACACCATATATTTT | CASNPRGSGNTIYF | NA | TRBV14 | NA | TRBJ1-3
TGTGCCAGCAGTGAAGCCCAGGGGGCGAACTATGGCTACACCTTC | CASSEAQGANYGYTF | NA | TRBV2 | TRBD1 | TRBJ1-2
TGTGCCAGCAGTGCCAACAGGGGGATAGACGAGCAGTACTTC | CASSANRGIDEQYF | NA | TRBV27 | TRBD1 | TRBJ2-7
TGTGCCAGCAGCGTGACAGGAAACACCATATATTTT | CASSVTGNTIYF | NA | TRBV11-1 | NA | TRBJ1-3
TGTGCCAGCAGCCAGGACCTTGAACCGGGCAATCAGCCCCAGCATTTT | CASSQDLEPGNQPQHF | NA | TRBV4-2 | NA | TRBJ1-5
TGTGCCAGCAGCTTAGCAAGGCCGGAGGAGACCCAGTACTTC | CASSLARPEETQYF | NA | TRBV7-2 | NA | TRBJ2-5
TGTGCCTGGACCTCCAGGGGTGGCACTGAAGCTTTCTTT | CAWTSRGGTEAFF | NA | TRBV30 | NA | TRBJ1-1
TGTGCCAGTAGTATAGACCGGGCCAGGGCGCTGAATGCTGAAGCTTTCTTT | CASSIDRARALNAEAFF | NA | TRBV19 | NA | TRBJ1-1